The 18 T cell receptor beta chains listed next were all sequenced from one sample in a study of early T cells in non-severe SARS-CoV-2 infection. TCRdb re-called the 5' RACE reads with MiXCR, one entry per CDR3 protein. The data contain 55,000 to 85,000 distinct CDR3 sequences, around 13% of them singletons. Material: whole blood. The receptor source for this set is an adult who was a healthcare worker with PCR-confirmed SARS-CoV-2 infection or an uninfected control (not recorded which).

CDR3 DNA: TGTGCCAGCAGATTAAACAGGGGCGAGCAGTACTTC. It is translated as CASRLNRGEQYF. This chain uses TRBV6-2 or TRBV6-3 with TRBJ2-7, with 7 bases matching TRBD1. Germline CDR1 and CDR2: MNHEY and SVGEGT. The CDR3 spans 12 residues. Trimming took 6 bases from V and 6 from J; bases not matched to a gene: 5.

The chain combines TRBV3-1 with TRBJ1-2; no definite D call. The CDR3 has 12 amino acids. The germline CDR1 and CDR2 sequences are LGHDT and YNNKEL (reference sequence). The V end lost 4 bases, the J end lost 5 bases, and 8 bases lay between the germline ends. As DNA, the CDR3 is TGTGCCAGCAGCCTTGACTTTTATGGCTACACCTTC. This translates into CASSLDFYGYTF.

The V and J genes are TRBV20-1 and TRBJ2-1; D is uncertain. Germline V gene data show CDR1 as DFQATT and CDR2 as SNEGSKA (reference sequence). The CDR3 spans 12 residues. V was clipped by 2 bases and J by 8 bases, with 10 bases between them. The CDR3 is CSARSLGHEQFF. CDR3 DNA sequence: TGCAGTGCTAGATCCCTAGGGCATGAGCAGTTCTTC.

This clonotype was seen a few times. The CDR3 coding sequence is TGCGCCAGCAGCCCGAGTATGAGTTACCAAGAGACCCAGTACTTC. It yields the protein CASSPSMSYQETQYF. The rearrangement links TRBV5-1 to TRBJ2-5; no reliable D call. The CDR3 sequence is 15 residues long. Germline CDR1 reads SGHRS; CDR2 reads YFSETQ. Trimming cost V 4 bases and J 0 bases, with 13 bases left between them.

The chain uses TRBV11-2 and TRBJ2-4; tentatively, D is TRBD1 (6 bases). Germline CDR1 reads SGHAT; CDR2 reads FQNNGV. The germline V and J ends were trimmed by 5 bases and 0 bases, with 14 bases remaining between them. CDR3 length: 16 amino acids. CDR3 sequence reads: CASSLQTGLAKNIQYF. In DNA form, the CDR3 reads TGTGCCAGCAGCCTCCAGACAGGATTAGCCAAAAACATTCAGTACTTC.

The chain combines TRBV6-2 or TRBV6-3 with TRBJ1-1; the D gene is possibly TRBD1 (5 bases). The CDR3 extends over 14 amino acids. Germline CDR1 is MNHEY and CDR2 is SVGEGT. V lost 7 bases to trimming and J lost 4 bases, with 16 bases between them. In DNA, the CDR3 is TGTGCCAGCAACGCCGGGGGATTGGGCACTGAAGCTTTCTTT. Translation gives CASNAGGLGTEAFF.

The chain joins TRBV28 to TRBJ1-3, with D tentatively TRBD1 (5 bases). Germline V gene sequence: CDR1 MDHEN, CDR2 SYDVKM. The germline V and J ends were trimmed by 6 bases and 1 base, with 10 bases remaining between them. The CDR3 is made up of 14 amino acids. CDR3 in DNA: TGTGCCAGCAGCCCGACAGATTCTGGAAACACCATATATTTT. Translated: CASSPTDSGNTIYF.

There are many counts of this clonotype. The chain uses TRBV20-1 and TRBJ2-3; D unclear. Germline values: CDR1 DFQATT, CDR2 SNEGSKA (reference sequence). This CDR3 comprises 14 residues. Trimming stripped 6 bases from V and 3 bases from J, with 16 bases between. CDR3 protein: CSAYSLWWTDTQYF. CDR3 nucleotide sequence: TGCAGTGCCTATTCCCTTTGGTGGACAGATACGCAGTATTTT.

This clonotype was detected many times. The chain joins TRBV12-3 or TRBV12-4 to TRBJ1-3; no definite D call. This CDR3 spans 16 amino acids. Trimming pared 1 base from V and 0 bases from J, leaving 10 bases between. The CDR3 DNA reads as TGTGCCAGCAGTTTAGGGCAGGCTTTCTCTGGAAACACCATATATTTT. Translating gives CASSLGQAFSGNTIYF.

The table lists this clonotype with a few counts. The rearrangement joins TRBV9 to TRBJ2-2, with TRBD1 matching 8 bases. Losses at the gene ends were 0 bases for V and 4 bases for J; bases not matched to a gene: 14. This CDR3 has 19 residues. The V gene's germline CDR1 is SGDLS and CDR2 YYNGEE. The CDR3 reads CASSVASRQGNLITGELFF. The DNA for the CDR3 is TGTGCCAGCAGCGTAGCTAGTCGACAGGGGAATTTGATCACCGGGGAGCTGTTTTTT. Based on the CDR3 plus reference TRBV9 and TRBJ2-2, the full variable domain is DSGVTQTPKHLITATGQRVTLRCSPRSGDLSVYWYQQSLDQGLQFLIQYYNGEERAKGNILERFSAQQFPDLHSELNLSSLELGDSALYFCASSVASRQGNLITGELFFGEGSRLTVL.

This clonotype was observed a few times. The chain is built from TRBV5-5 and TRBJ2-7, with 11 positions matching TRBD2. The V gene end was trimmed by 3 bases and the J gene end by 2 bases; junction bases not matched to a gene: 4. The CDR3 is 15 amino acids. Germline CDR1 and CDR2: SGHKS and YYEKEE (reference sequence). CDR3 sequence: CASSYTSGGTYEQYF. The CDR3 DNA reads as TGTGCCAGCAGCTACACTAGCGGGGGAACCTACGAGCAGTACTTC. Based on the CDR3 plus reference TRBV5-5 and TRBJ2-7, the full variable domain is DAGVTQSPTHLIKTRGQQVTLRCSPISGHKSVSWYQQVLGQGPQFIFQYYEKEERGRGNFPDRFSARQFPNYSSELNVNALLLGDSALYLCASSYTSGGTYEQYFGPGTRLTVT.

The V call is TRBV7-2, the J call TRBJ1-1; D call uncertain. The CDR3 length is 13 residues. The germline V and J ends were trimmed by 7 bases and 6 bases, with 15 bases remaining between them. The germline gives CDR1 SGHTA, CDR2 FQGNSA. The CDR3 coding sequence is TGTGCCAGCACCCTCCACCCTTCGGCTGAAGCTTTCTTT. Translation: CASTLHPSAEAFF. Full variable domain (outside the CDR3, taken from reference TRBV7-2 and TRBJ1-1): GAGVSQSPSNKVTEKGKDVELRCDPISGHTALYWYRQSLGQGLEFLIYFQGNSAPDKSGLPSDRFSAERTGGSVSTLTIQRTQQEDSAVYLCASTLHPSAEAFFGQGTRLTVV.

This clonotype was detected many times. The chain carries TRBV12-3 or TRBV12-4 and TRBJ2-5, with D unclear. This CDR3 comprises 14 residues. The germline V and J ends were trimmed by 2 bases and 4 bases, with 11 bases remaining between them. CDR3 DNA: TGTGCCAGCAGTTTACGGCCCTCTTTAGAGACCCAGTACTTC. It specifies CASSLRPSLETQYF.

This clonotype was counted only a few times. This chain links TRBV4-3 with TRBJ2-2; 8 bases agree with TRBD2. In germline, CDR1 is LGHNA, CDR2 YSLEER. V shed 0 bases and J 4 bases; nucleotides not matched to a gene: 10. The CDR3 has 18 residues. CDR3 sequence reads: CASSQDLGGGPRTGELFF. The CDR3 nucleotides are TGCGCCAGCAGCCAAGATCTCGGCGGGGGGCCCCGCACCGGGGAGCTGTTTTTT.

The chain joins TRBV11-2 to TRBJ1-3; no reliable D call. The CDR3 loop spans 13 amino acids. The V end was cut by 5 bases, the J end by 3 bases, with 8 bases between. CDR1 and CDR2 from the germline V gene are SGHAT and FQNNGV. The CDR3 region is CASSQGRGNTIYF. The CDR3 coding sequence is TGTGCCAGCAGCCAAGGACGTGGAAACACCATATATTTT.

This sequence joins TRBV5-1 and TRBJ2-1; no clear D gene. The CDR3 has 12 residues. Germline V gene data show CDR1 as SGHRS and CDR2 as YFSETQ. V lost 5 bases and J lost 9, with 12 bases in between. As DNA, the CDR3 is TGCGCCAGCAGTCCCACCCTTACTGAGCAGTTCTTC. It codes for CASSPTLTEQFF.

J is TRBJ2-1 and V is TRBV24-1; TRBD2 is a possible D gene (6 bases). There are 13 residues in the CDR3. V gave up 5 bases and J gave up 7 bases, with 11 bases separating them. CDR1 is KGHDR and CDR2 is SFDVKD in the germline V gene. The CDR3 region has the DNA TGTGCCACCAGTGTGCCTGGGGGGAATGAGCAGTTCTTC. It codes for CATSVPGGNEQFF.

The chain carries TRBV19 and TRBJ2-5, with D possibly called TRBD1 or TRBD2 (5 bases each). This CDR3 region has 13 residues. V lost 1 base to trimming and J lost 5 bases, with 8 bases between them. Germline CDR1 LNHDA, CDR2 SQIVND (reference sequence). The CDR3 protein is CASSIVGTETQYF. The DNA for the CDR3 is TGTGCCAGTAGTATAGTAGGGACCGAGACCCAGTACTTC. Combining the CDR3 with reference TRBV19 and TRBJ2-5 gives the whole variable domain DGGITQSPKYLFRKEGQNVTLSCEQNLNHDAMYWYRQDPGQGLRLIYYSQIVNDFQKGDIAEGYSVSREKKESFPLTVTSAQKNPTAFYLCASSIVGTETQYFGPGTRLLVL.